The clone carrying this TCR beta chain was picked up one time. The sample comes from a study of blood T cell repertoires in COVID-19. At the level of the study: PBMCs, B-cell-depleted T cells, or T cells provided the cDNA or gDNA that made up the material.

TCRdb keeps only in-frame clones here, not all; method: immunoSEQ multiplex PCR. Altogether 300,000 to 400,000 clones are present, roughly 87% being singletons, with the ten largest covering over 0.8%. V was shortened by 4 bases and J by 10 bases, with 10 bases between the two germline ends. The germline V gene has CDR1 MGHRA and CDR2 YSYEKL. The CDR3 contains 12 residues. Sequencing used PBMCs or T cells enriched from blood (not recorded which). The origin of this receptor is a woman younger than 45 who had recovered from COVID-19. The gene calls are TRBV4-1 and TRBJ1-4; TRBD1 might be the D (5 bases). In DNA, the CDR3 is TGCGCCAGCAGCCGGGGCGGGGCAAAACTGTTTTTT. Its translation is CASSRGGAKLFF.